The TCR beta chain under discussion was sequenced for a study of T cells after yellow fever vaccination. Study details: For low cell numbers, libraries were made with SMART-Seq v4 Ultra Low Input.

Findings and limits, study-wide: Contamination of FACS-sorted repertoires by abundant clonotypes from the bulk population could occur. A large majority of primary-vaccination clones showed up again after the booster (96% CD4, 85% to 90% CD8).

They built TCR cDNA with 5'RACE template switching, a step that put in a universal primer site and UMIs. One entry per CDR3 protein results from TCRdb running MiXCR on the 5' RACE reads. The table records tens of thousands of distinct CDR3 sequences, roughly 3.3% of them present only once. CDR1 is MNHEY, CDR2 SVGEGT, per germline. The V gene lost 1 base and the J gene lost 1 base, with 8 bases spanning the gap. This CDR3 is built from 14 residues. There are many counts of this clonotype. The rearrangement joins TRBV6-2 or TRBV6-3 to TRBJ2-7; D might be TRBD1 (5 bases). This TCR was sampled from a man aged 18 to 30 who received the YFV17D yellow fever vaccine. Specimen: PBMCs, either bulk or a sorted T-cell subset (CD4+, CD8+, memory, or dextramer-sorted; not recorded which), collected around 45 days after the first yellow fever vaccination. Here the CDR3 reads CASSYLTASYEQYF. The DNA for the CDR3 is TGTGCCAGCAGTTACTTGACAGCGTCCTACGAGCAGTACTTC.